A single sample is the source of the 10 T cell receptor beta chains below, sequenced in a study of blood T cell repertoires in COVID-19. The data were produced by immunoSEQ multiplex PCR, yet TCRdb's version contains in-frame clones alone and is incomplete. The sample has roughly 200,000 clones; approximately 90% are singletons. Specimen: peripheral blood. The source is a woman aged 18-29 years who had recovered from COVID-19.

This clone is a singleton in its sample. Here the CDR3 DNA reads TGCGCCAGCAGCTTGTGGGCTCCCAATGAGCAGTTCTTC. It encodes CASSLWAPNEQFF. The chain links TRBV5-1 to TRBJ2-1; no clear D gene. V gave up 1 base and J gave up 6 bases, with 8 bases separating them. This CDR3 is 13 amino acids long. Per the germline V gene, CDR1 is SGHRS and CDR2 is YFSETQ.

Regarding this clone: One junction end disagrees with the germline gene, perhaps due to a read error. This chain uses TRBV7-8 with TRBJ2-1; D is perhaps TRBD1 (5 bases). CDR3 size: 14 residues. Germline V gives CDR1 SGHVS, CDR2 FQNEAQ. The CDR3 nucleotides read TGTGCCAGCAGTTACGTACCGGACACCCTCGACAAAATCTTC. This sequence encodes CASSYVPDTLDKIF.

This clone was detected many times. The chain recombines TRBV7-3 with TRBJ2-7; 11 bases agree with TRBD1. This CDR3 is built from 15 residues. CDR1 and CDR2 from the germline V gene are SGHTA and FQGTGA. V lost 5 bases to trimming and J lost 1 base; unmatched junction nucleotides: 4. The CDR3 reads CASSAGQGASYEQYF. The DNA for the CDR3 is TGTGCCAGCAGCGCAGGACAGGGGGCATCCTACGAGCAGTACTTC.

The V call is TRBV2, the J call TRBJ2-7; 7 nucleotides match TRBD2. Trimming removed 6 bases from V and 10 bases from J; junction bases left unmatched: 6. CDR3 length: 11 amino acids. Germline V gives CDR1 SNHLY, CDR2 FYNNEI. The CDR3 spells CASRLLASQYV. The CDR3 DNA is TGTGCCAGCAGGTTACTAGCGAGTCAGTACGTC.

The rearrangement links TRBV28 to TRBJ2-5; 10 bases are a match to TRBD2. The CDR3 totals 14 residues. Germline assignment: CDR1 MDHEN and CDR2 SYDVKM. V was clipped by 7 bases and J by 9 bases; unmatched bases: 11. The chain's CDR3 is CASTPAGGFTAQYF. The DNA of the CDR3 is TGTGCCAGCACCCCAGCGGGAGGGTTCACGGCCCAGTACTTC.

CDR3 residues: CASSIRERLNSPLHF. CDR3 in DNA: TGTGCCAGTAGTATAAGGGAGAGACTGAATTCACCCCTCCACTTT. This chain links TRBV19 with TRBJ1-6; D ambiguous. The CDR3 has 15 amino acids. The germline gives CDR1 LNHDA, CDR2 SQIVND (reference sequence). V lost 2 bases, J lost 7 bases, and 12 bases lay in between.

The rearrangement links TRBV27 to TRBJ2-2; 10 bases agree with TRBD2. V was clipped by 8 bases and J by 6 bases; unmatched bases: 6. The CDR3 is made up of 14 amino acids. Germline values: CDR1 MNHEY, CDR2 SMNVEV (reference sequence). This CDR3 reads CASGASGSPGELFF. In nucleotides, the CDR3 is TGTGCCAGCGGCGCTAGCGGGAGTCCCGGGGAGCTGTTTTTT.

The chain carries TRBV5-1 and TRBJ1-1, with 9 bases that match TRBD1. This CDR3 has 17 amino acids. Germline values: CDR1 SGHRS, CDR2 YFSETQ. After removal of 4 bases from V and 1 base from J, the junction contained 11 bases not matched to a gene. CDR3 residues: CASSLTQGATGNTEAFF. The CDR3 DNA follows: TGCGCCAGCAGCCTGACACAGGGGGCAACAGGGAACACTGAAGCTTTCTTT.

V and J are TRBV5-5 and TRBJ1-2; TRBD1 is a possible D gene (5 bases). The CDR3 sequence is 16 residues long. Trimming removed 1 base from V and 4 bases from J, with 17 bases in between. Per germline, CDR1 SGHKS and CDR2 YYEKEE (reference sequence). DNA of the CDR3: TGTGCCAGCAGCTTGAGAACAGGCCTCCTGGGCTATGGCTACACCTTC. Translation gives CASSLRTGLLGYGYTF. Complete variable domain (other parts from reference TRBV5-5 and TRBJ1-2): DAGVTQSPTHLIKTRGQQVTLRCSPISGHKSVSWYQQVLGQGPQFIFQYYEKEERGRGNFPDRFSARQFPNYSSELNVNALLLGDSALYLCASSLRTGLLGYGYTFGSGTRLTVV.

This clone was counted only a few times. The chain couples TRBV5-8 to TRBJ1-2; unclear D gene. Germline V CDR1 and CDR2: SGHTS, YDEGEE. V lost 4 bases and J 5 bases, leaving 15 bases between the germline ends. The CDR3 loop spans 14 amino acids. This CDR3 is CASSASDWLYGYTF. In DNA form, the CDR3 reads TGTGCCAGCAGCGCCAGCGACTGGCTTTATGGCTACACCTTC. Supplemented by reference TRBV5-8 and TRBJ1-2, the full variable domain reads EAGVTQSPTHLIKTRGQQATLRCSPISGHTSVYWYQQALGLGLQFLLWYDEGEERNRGNFPPRFSGRQFPNYSSELNVNALELEDSALYLCASSASDWLYGYTFGSGTRLTVV.